This T cell receptor beta chain was found in a study of beta chain features in type 1 diabetes. The study's findings and limits: The study found moderately but significantly shorter TCRB CDR3s in all four CD4+ subsets of Type 1 diabetes patients. Equally in patients and controls, shorter templates might have been favored by PCR. Patients' naive, central memory and Treg TCRB repertoires seemed closer to one another than those of healthy donors.

This clone appeared a few times. Antigen: not known. Reverse transcribing all isolated RNA meant expressed TCRB transcripts were sequenced. Here immunoSEQ multiplex PCR was the method, and the copy in TCRdb shows in-frame clones only, minus some. This repertoire shows hundreds of thousands of clones, over 13% found once; its top ten account for approximately 0.039%. The CDR3 contains 15 residues. CDR1 and CDR2 (germline): MNHEY, SVGAGI. The V and J ends lost 0 bases and 4 bases respectively, with 12 bases between them. The V call is TRBV6-5, the J call TRBJ1-2, with TRBD1 as a possible D gene (5 bases). The receptor was isolated from a man between 18 and 29 years old with type 1 diabetes. Sequencing was performed on naive CD4+ T cells from blood. CDR3 DNA sequence: TGTGCCAGCAGTTACTCGAGGTCAGGGCCCTATGGCTACACCTTC. Translation: CASSYSRSGPYGYTF.